These 3 T cell receptor beta chains were all obtained from the same sample, sequenced in a study of blood T cell repertoires in COVID-19. Libraries were prepared by immunoSEQ multiplex PCR; TCRdb keeps only in-frame clonotypes and omits some of them. The data show about 69,000 clones, approximately 79% seen once. The sample consisted of peripheral blood. The receptors were sampled from a man between 60 and 75 years old with acute or convalescent COVID-19.

This clone was detected only once. The chain links TRBV4-1 to TRBJ1-6; D may be TRBD1 (6 bases). The CDR3 spans 15 residues. Germline-derived CDR1 and CDR2 are MGHRA and YSYEKL. V was shortened by 2 bases and J by 10 bases, with 15 bases between the two germline ends. The DNA for the CDR3 is TGCGCCAGCAGCCAATCTACAGGGAACAACTCACCCCTCCACTTT. Protein sequence: CASSQSTGNNSPLHF.

This chain connects TRBV18 to TRBJ1-5; D ambiguous. From germline, CDR1 is KGHSH and CDR2 LQKENI. V was pared by 4 bases and J by 7 bases, with 11 bases between. The CDR3 is 13 residues long. In DNA form, the CDR3 reads TGTGCCAGCTCACAGCACCGGGAACAGCCCCAGCATTTT. Amino acid sequence: CASSQHREQPQHF.

The chain employs TRBV6-5 and TRBJ1-4, with D perhaps TRBD1 (6 bases). The V end was cut by 4 bases, the J end by 1 base, with 13 bases between. The CDR3 has 16 amino acids. Per the germline V gene, CDR1 is MNHEY and CDR2 is SVGAGI. The CDR3 region is CASSSLGQLTNEKLFF. The CDR3 DNA follows: TGTGCCAGCAGTTCCCTTGGACAGCTAACTAATGAAAAACTGTTTTTT.